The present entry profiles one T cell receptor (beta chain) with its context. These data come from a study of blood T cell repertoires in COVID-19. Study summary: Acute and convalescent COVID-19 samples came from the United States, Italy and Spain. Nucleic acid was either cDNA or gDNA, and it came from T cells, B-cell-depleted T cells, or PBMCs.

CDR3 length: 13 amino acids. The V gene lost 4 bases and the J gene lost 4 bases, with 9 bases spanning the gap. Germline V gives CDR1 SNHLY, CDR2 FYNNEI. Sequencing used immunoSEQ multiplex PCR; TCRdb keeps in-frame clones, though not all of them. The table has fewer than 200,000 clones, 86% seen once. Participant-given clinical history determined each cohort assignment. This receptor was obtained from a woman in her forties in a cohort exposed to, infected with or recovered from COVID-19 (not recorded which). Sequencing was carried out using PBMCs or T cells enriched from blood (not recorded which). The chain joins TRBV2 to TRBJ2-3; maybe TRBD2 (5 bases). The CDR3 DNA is TGTGCCAGCAGTGTGGAGGTTGCAGATACGCAGTATTTT. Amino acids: CASSVEVADTQYF.